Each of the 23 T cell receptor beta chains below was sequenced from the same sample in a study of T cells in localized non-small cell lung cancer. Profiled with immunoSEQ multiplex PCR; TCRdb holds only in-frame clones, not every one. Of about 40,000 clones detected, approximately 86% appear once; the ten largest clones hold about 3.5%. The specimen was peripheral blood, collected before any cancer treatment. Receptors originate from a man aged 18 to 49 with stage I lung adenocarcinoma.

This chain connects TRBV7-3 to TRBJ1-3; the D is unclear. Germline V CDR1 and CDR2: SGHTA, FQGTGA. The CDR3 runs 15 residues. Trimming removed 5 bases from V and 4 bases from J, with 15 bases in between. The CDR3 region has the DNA TGTGCCAGCAGCCAAGCGGGCCCGGGGGGAAACACCATATATTTT. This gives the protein CASSQAGPGGNTIYF.

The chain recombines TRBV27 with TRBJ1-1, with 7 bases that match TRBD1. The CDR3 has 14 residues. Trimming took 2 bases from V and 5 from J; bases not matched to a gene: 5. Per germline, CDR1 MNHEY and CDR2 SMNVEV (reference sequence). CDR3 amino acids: CASSLRGGKTEAFF. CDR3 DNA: TGTGCCAGCAGTTTAAGAGGGGGCAAGACTGAAGCTTTCTTT.

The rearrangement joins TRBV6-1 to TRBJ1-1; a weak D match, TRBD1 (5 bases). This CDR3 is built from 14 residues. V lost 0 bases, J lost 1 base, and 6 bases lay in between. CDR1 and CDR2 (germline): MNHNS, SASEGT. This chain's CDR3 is CASSEAGGNTEAFF. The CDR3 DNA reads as TGTGCCAGCAGTGAAGCGGGGGGGAACACTGAAGCTTTCTTT.

The CDR3 is CASSLPRGTSVWDKTQYF. In DNA, the CDR3 is TGCGCCAGCAGCTTACCCCGGGGGACTAGCGTCTGGGATAAGACCCAGTACTTC. V and J are TRBV5-1 and TRBJ2-5; TRBD2 matches at 10 bases. Per the germline V gene, CDR1 is SGHRS and CDR2 is YFSETQ. The CDR3 totals 18 residues. After removal of 2 bases from V and 6 bases from J, the junction contained 16 bases not matched to a gene.

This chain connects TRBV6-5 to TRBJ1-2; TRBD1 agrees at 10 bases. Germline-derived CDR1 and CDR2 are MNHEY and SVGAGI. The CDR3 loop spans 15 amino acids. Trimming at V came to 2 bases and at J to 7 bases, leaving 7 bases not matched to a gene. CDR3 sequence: CASSYETGGYGGYTF. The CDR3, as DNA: TGTGCCAGCAGTTACGAGACAGGGGGCTACGGTGGCTACACCTTC.

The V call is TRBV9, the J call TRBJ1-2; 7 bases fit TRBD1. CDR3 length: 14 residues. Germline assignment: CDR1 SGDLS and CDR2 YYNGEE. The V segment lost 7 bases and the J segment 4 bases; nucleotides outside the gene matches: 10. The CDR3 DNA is TGTGCCAGCCCCCTAGGACAGGAGGCCTATGGCTACACCTTC. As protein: CASPLGQEAYGYTF.

The CDR3, as DNA: TGTGCCAGCAGCTTGGAAGTCAGAGCGCGGAATTCACCCCTCCACTTT. Its protein product is CASSLEVRARNSPLHF. This chain connects TRBV5-4 to TRBJ1-6, with D unclear. With 0 bases removed from V and 7 bases from J, the gap between germline ends came to 14 bases. Germline V gene sequence: CDR1 SGHNT, CDR2 YYREEE (reference sequence). This CDR3 spans 16 amino acids.

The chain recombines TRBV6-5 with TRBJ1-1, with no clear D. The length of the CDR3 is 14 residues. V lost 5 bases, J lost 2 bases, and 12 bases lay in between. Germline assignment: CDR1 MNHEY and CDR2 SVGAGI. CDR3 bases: TGTGCCAGCAGTCAAAGCAGCCGAAACACTGAAGCTTTCTTT. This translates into CASSQSSRNTEAFF.

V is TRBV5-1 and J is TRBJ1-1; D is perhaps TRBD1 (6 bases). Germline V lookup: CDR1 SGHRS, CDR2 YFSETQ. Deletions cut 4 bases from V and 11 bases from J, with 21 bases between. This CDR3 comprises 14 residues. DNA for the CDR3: TGCGCCAGCAGCACGTTTAACAGGGAAGGGGATGCTTTCTTT. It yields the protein CASSTFNREGDAFF.

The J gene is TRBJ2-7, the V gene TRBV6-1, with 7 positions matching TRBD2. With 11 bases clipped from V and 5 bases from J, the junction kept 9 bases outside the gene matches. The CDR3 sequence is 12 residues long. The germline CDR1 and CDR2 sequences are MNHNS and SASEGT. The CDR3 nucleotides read TGTGCCGGCTCGACTAGCCGCCACGAGCAGTACTTC. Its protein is CAGSTSRHEQYF.

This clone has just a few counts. The CDR3 region has the DNA TGCGCCAGCAGCTTGGGGGCAGGGAAAAAAGATGGCTACACCTTC. Its protein product is CASSLGAGKKDGYTF. This sequence joins TRBV5-1 and TRBJ1-2; the D gene is possibly TRBD1 (5 bases). Between the trimmed V and J ends, which lost 0 bases and 6 bases, there was a span of 15 bases. Germline lookup yields CDR1 SGHRS and CDR2 YFSETQ. The CDR3 is 15 residues long.

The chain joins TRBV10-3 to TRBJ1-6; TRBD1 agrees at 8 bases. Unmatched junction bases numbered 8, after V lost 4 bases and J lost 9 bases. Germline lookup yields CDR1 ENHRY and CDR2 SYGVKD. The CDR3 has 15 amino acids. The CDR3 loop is CAISGTGREFSPLHF. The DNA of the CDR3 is TGTGCCATCAGTGGGACAGGGCGGGAATTTTCACCCCTCCACTTT.

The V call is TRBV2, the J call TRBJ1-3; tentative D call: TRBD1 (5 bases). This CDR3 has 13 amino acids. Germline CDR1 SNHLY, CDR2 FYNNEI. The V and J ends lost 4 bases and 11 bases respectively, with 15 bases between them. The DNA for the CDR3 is TGTGCCAGCAGTGTGGCTGTTCAGGGTTCCATATATTTT. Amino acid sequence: CASSVAVQGSIYF.

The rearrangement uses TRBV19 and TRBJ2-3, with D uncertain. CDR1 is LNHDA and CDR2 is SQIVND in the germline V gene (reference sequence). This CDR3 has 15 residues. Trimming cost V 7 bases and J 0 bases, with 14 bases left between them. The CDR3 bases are TGTGCCAGTAAAGAACCTGGACGAAGCACAGATACGCAGTATTTT. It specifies CASKEPGRSTDTQYF.

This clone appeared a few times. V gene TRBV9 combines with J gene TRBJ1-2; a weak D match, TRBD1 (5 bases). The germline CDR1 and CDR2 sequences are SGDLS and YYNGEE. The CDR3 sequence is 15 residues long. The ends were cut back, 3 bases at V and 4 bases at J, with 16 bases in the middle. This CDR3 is CASSATGGRLYGYTF. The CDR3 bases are TGTGCCAGCAGCGCTACCGGGGGTCGACTCTATGGCTACACCTTC.

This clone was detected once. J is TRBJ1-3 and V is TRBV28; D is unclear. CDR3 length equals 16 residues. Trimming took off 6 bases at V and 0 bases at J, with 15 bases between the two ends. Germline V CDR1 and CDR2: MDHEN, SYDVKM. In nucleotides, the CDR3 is TGTGCCAGCAGCGACCACCAAAGTCTCTCTGGAAACACCATATATTTT. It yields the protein CASSDHQSLSGNTIYF.

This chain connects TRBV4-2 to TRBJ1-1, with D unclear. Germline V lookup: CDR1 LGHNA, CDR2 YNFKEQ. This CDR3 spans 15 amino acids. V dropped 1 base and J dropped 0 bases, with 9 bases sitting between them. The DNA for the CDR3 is TGTGCCAGCAGCCAAGGCCACAGAGTGAACACTGAAGCTTTCTTT. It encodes CASSQGHRVNTEAFF.

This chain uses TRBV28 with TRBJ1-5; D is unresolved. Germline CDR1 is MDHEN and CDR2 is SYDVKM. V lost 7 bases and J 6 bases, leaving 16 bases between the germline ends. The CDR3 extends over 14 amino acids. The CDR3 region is CASKSGVTRQPQHF. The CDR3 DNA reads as TGTGCCAGCAAAAGCGGCGTCACGCGTCAGCCCCAGCATTTT.

CDR3 bases: TGTGCCAGCAGTCTACAGGACAGGGGAGAGACCCAGTACTTC. Translated, it gives CASSLQDRGETQYF. This chain connects TRBV28 to TRBJ2-5; TRBD1 agrees at 9 bases. The V segment lost 5 bases and the J segment 4 bases; nucleotides outside the gene matches: 5. The CDR3 is made up of 14 amino acids. Germline V gene data show CDR1 as MDHEN and CDR2 as SYDVKM.

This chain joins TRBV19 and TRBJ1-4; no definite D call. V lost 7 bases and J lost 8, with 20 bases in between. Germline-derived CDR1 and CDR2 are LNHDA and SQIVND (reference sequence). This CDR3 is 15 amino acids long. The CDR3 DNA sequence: TGTGCCAGTAATGCCAGGCGTCAAGGTGGGGAAAAACTGTTTTTT. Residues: CASNARRQGGEKLFF.

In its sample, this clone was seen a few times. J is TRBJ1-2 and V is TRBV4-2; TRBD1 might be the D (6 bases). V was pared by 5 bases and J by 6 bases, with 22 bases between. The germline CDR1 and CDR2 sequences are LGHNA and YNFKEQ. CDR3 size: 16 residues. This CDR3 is CASSKGEVRGPNGYTF. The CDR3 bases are TGTGCCAGCAGCAAGGGGGAGGTCAGGGGCCCGAATGGCTACACCTTC.

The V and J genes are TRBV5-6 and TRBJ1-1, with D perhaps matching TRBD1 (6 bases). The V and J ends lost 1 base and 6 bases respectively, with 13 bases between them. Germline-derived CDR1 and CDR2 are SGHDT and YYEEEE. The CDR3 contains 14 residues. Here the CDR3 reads CASSLPVGAAEAFF. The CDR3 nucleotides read TGTGCCAGCAGCTTGCCAGTGGGGGCCGCTGAAGCTTTCTTT.

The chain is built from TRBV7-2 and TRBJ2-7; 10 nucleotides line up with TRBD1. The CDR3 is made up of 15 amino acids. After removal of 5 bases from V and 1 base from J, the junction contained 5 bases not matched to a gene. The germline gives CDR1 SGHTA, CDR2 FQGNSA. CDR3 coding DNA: TGTGCCAGCAGCGTGGACAGGGGGTTTTCCTACGAGCAGTACTTC. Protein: CASSVDRGFSYEQYF.